The 2 T cell receptor beta chains given below trace back to one sample, sequenced in a study of shared clonotypes between healthy human individuals. The method was immunoSEQ multiplex PCR; TCRdb's version includes in-frame clones alone and lacks a portion of them. Of about 2.2 million clones in the sample, approximately 94% were seen once. Terminally differentiated effector memory CD45RA+ cells were excluded from the naive CD8 cells, which were CD45RO-negative and positively selected for CCR7. Sequenced: naive CD8+ T cells from PBMCs. The receptors stem from a man aged 18 to 29 in good health. Some clones in this sample may be carry-over from other donors' samples.

The V and J genes are TRBV5-1 and TRBJ2-1; maybe TRBD1 (6 bases). Per germline, CDR1 SGHRS and CDR2 YFSETQ. V gave up 3 bases and J gave up 7 bases, with 8 bases separating them. This CDR3 is built from 12 residues. The CDR3 DNA follows: TGCGCCAGCAGCTATACAGGGAATGAGCAGTTCTTC. It is translated as CASSYTGNEQFF.

Remarks on this clone: The junction and the germline gene differ at one end; a read error may be behind it. The rearrangement links TRBV4-2 to TRBJ2-7; 7 bases map to TRBD2. The CDR3 totals 14 residues. The germline V gene encodes CDR1 LGHNA and CDR2 YNFKEQ. CDR3 sequence (DNA): TGTGCCAGCAGCCAAGGACTAGCCTCCCACGAGCAGTACTTC. The encoded protein is CASSQGLASHEQYF.